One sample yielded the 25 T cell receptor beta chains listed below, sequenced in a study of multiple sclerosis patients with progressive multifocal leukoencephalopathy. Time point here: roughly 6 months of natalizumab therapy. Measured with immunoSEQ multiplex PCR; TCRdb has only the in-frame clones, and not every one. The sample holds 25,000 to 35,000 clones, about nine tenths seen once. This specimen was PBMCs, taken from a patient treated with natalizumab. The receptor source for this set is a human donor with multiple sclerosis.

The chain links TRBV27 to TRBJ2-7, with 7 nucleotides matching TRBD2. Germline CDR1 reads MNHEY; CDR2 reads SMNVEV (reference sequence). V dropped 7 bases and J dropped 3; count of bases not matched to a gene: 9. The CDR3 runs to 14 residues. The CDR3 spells CASIRGEEDYEQYF. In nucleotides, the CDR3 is TGTGCCAGCATCCGGGGGGAGGAGGACTACGAGCAGTACTTC.

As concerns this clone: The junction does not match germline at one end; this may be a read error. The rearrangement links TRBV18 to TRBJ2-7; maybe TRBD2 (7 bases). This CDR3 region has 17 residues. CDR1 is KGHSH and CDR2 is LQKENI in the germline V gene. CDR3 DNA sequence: TGTGCCAGCGCACCCTCTAGGGGGGGGCCAAAATCCTACGAGCAGTACTTC. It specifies CASAPSRGGPKSYEQYF.

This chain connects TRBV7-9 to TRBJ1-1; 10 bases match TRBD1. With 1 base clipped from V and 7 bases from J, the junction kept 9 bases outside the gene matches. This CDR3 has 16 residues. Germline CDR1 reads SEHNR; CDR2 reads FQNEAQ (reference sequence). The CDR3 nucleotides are TGTGCCAGCAGCTTAGGTCCCGGGACAGGGGACGTTGAAGCTTTCTTT. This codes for CASSLGPGTGDVEAFF.

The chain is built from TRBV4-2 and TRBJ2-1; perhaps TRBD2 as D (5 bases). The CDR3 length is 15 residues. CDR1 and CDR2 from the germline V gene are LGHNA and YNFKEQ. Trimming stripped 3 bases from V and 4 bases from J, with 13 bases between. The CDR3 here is CASSHTEATYNEQFF. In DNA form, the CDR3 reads TGTGCCAGCAGCCACACGGAGGCTACGTACAATGAGCAGTTCTTC.

CDR3 DNA sequence: TGTGCCAGCAGCTCCGGGGGGACTCAGCCCCAGCATTTT. Translated: CASSSGGTQPQHF. The chain joins TRBV7-2 to TRBJ1-5; tentatively, D is TRBD1 (5 bases). V lost 4 bases to trimming and J lost 6 bases, with 10 bases between them. Germline V gene data show CDR1 as SGHTA and CDR2 as FQGNSA. The CDR3 runs 13 residues.

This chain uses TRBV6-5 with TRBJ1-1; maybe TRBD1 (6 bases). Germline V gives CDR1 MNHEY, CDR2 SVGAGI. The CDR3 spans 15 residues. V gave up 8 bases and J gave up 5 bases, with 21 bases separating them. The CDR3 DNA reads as TGTGCCAGCGGGGGCTCGGGGCCACTGGGGACTGAAGCTTTCTTT. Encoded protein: CASGGSGPLGTEAFF.

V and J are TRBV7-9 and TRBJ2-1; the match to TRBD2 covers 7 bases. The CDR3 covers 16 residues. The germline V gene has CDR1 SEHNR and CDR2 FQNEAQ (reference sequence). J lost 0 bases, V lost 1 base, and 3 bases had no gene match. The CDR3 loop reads CASSLEAGSSYNEQFF. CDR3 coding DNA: TGTGCCAGCAGCTTAGAAGCGGGGAGCTCCTACAATGAGCAGTTCTTC.

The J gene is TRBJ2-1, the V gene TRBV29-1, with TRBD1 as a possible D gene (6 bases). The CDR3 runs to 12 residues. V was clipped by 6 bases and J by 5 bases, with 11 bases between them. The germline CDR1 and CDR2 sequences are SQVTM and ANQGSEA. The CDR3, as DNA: TGCAGCGTGGGGGCTCTCCACAATGAGCAGTTCTTC. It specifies CSVGALHNEQFF.

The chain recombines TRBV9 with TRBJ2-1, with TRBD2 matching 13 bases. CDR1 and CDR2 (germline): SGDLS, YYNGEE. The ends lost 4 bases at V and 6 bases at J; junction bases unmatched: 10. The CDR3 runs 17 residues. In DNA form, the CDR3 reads TGTGCCAGCAGCCACCAAGGGGGACTAGCGGGGACCAATGAGCAGTTCTTC. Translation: CASSHQGGLAGTNEQFF.

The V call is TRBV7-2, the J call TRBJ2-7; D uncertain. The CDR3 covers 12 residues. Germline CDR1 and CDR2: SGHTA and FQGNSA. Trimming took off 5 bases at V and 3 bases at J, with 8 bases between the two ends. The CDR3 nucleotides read TGTGCCAGCAGCCCAACCTACTACGAGCAGTACTTC. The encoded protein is CASSPTYYEQYF.

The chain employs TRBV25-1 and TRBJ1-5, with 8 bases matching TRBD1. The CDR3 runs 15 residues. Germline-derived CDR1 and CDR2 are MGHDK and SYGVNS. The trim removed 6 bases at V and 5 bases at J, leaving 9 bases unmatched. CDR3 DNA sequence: TGTGCCAGCAGGAGATTAACAGGGGGTCATCAGCCCCAGCATTTT. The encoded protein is CASRRLTGGHQPQHF.

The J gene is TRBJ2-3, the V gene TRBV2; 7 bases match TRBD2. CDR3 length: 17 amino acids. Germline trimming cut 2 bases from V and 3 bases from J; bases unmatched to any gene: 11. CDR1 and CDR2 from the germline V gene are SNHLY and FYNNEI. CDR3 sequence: CASSESARLAWTDTQYF. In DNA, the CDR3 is TGTGCCAGCAGTGAATCCGCGAGACTAGCTTGGACAGATACGCAGTATTTT.

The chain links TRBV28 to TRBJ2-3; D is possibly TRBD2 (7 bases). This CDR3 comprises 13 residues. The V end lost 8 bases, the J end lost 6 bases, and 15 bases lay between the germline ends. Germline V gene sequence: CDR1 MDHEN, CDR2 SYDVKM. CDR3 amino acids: CASGIGGADTQYF. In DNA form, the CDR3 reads TGTGCCAGCGGGATTGGGGGGGCGGATACGCAGTATTTT.

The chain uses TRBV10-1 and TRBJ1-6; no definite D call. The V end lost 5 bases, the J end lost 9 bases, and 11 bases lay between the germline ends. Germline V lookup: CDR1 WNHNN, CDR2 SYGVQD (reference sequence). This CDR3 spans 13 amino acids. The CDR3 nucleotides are TGCGCCAGCAGTTCCCGACTTGGTTCACCCCTCCACTTT. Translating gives CASSSRLGSPLHF.

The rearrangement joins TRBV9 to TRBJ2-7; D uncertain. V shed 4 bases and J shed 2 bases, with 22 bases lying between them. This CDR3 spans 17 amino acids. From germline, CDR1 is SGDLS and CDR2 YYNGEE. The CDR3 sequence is CASSPQPPGLAPYEQYF. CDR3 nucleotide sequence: TGTGCCAGCAGCCCCCAACCTCCTGGGCTGGCCCCCTACGAGCAGTACTTC.

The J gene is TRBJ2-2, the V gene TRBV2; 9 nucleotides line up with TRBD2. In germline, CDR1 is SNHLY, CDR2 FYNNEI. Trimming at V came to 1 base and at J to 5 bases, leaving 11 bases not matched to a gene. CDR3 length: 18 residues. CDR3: CASSEDIRGGRGTGELFF. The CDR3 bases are TGTGCCAGCAGTGAAGATATTCGGGGCGGGAGGGGAACCGGGGAGCTGTTTTTT.

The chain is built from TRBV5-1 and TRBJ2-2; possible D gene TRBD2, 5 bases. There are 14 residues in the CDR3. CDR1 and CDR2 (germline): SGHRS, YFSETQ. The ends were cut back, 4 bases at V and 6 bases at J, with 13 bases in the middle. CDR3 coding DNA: TGCGCCAGCAGCAGAGGGCCATCCGCCGGGGAGCTGTTTTTT. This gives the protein CASSRGPSAGELFF.

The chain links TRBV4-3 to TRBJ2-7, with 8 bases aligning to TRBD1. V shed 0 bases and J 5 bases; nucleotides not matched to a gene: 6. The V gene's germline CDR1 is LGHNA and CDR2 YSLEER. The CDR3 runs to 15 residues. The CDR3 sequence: CASSQDIGTGDEQYF. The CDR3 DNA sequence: TGCGCCAGCAGCCAAGATATCGGGACAGGCGACGAGCAGTACTTC.

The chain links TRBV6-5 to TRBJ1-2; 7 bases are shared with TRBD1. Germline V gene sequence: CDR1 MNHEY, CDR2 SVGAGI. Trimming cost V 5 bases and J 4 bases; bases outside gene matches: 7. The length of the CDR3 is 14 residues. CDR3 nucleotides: TGTGCCAGCAGTCCCGACAGGGACGGCTATGGCTACACCTTC. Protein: CASSPDRDGYGYTF.

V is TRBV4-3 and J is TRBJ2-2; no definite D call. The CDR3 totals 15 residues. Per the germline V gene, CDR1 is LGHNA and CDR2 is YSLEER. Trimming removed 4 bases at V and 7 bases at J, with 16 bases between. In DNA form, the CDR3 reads TGCGCCAGCAGCCCCGAAGGTAGACCGGGCGGGGAGCTGTTTTTT. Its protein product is CASSPEGRPGGELFF.

The DNA of the CDR3 is TGTGCCAGCAGTAGCTTCCCAGATACGCAGTATTTT. Its protein is CASSSFPDTQYF. This rearrangement joins TRBV7-3 to TRBJ2-3, with D unresolved. CDR1 SGHTA and CDR2 FQGTGA come from the germline V gene. CDR3 length: 12 residues. V was trimmed by 6 bases and J by 4 bases, leaving 8 bases between them.

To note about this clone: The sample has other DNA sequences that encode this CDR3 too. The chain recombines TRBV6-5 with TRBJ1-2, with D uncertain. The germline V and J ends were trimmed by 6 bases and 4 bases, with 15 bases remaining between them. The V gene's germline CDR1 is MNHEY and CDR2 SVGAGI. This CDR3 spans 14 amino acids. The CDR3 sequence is CASSYLSRSYGYTF. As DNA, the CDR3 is TGTGCCAGCAGCTACCTCAGCAGGAGCTATGGCTACACCTTC.

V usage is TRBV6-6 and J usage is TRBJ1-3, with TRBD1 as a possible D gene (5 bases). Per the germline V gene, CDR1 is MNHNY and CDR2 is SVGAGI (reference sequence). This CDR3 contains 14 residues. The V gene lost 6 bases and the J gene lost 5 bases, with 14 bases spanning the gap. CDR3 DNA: TGTGCCAGCAGGAAAGGGGAGACGCGAAACACCATATATTTT. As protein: CASRKGETRNTIYF.

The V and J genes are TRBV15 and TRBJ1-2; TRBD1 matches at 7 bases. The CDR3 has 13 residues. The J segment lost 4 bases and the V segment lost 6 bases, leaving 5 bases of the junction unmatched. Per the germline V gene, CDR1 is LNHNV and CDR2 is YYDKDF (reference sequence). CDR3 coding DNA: TGTGCCACCAGAACCAGGGGGATCTATGGCTACACCTTC. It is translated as CATRTRGIYGYTF. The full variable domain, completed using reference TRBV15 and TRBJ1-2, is DAMVIQNPRYQVTQFGKPVTLSCSQTLNHNVMYWYQQKSSQAPKLLFHYYDKDFNNEADTPDNFQSRRPNTSFCFLDIRSPGLGDTAMYLCATRTRGIYGYTFGSGTRLTVV.

The CDR3 spells CASSDGSSAGELFF. Written as DNA, the CDR3 is TGTGCCAGCAGTGACGGGTCTAGCGCCGGGGAGCTGTTTTTT. This rearrangement joins TRBV6-4 to TRBJ2-2; tentative D call: TRBD2 (6 bases). V was shortened by 2 bases and J by 6 bases, with 10 bases between the two germline ends. The CDR3 is 14 amino acids. Looked up from germline, CDR1 is MRHNA and CDR2 is SNTAGT.